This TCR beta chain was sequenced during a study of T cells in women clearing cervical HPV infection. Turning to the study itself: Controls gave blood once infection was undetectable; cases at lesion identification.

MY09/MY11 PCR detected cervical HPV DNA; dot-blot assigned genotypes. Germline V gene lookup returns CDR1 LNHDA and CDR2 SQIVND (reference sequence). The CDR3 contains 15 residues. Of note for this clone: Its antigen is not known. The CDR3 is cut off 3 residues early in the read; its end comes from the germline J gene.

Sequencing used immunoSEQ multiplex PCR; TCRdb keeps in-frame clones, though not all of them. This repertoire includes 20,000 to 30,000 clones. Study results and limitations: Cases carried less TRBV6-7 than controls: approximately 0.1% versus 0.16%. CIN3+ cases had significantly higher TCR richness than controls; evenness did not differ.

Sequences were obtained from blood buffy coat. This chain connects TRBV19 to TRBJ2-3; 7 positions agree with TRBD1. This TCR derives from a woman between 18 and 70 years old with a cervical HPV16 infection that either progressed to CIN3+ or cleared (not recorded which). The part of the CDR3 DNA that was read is TGTGCCAGTAGCCGGACAGGCGGAGAGGGCGGGACG. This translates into CASSRTGGEGGT. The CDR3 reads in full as CASSRTGGEGGTQYF.